This T cell receptor (beta chain) was sequenced for a study of graft-versus-host responses after intestinal transplantation. Looking at the study overall: Induction with anti-thymocyte globulin, then tacrolimus and steroids for three to four years, was given to all recipients.

Profiling relied on immunoSEQ multiplex PCR, and the TCRdb table lists in-frame clones only, not all of them. The data hold tens of thousands of clones, with 80% to 90% observed a single time. Notes on this clone: What it binds is unknown.

Broader study findings: Allografts of one patient group, those with graft-donor T cell macrochimerism, had high graft-versus-host to host-versus-graft clonal ratios. There were GvH clones found in recipient marrow, and some of them appeared first in ileum or blood. GvH clone levels peaked in circulation, and this peak was associated with early post-transplant HvG declines.

The germline V and J ends were trimmed by 0 bases and 6 bases, with 6 bases remaining between them. In germline, CDR1 is LGHNA, CDR2 YNFKEQ. The CDR3 loop spans 12 amino acids. The gene calls are TRBV4-2 and TRBJ2-7; D call uncertain. The starting material was unstimulated CD8+ T cells sorted from spleen or lymph node cells, obtained before intestinal transplant. The source is a human donor who received an intestinal transplant. CDR3 loop: CASSQDLGEQYF. The CDR3 DNA sequence: TGTGCCAGCAGCCAAGATCTAGGCGAGCAGTACTTC.